This T cell receptor beta chain was profiled in a study of T cell repertoires in cytomegalovirus infection. Overall study context: TCR beta signatures that were public indicated CMV infection and matching HLA type.

Deletions cut 0 bases from V and 5 bases from J, with 7 bases between. CDR3 length: 13 residues. Germline CDR1 is MGHRA and CDR2 is YSYEKL. TCRdb reprocessed the reads with MiXCR, giving one entry per CDR3 protein. The sample holds 400,000 or so distinct CDR3 sequences; roughly 31% are singletons and the top ten take about an eighth. This clonotype was counted between two and nine times. Sequencing was performed on PBMCs. The receptor was derived from a human donor in good health (CMV status not recorded). Some clones in this sample may be carry-over from other donors' samples. The rearrangement joins TRBV4-1 to TRBJ1-2; no definite D call. CDR3 sequence: CASSQDSLYGYTF. The CDR3 coding sequence is TGCGCCAGCAGCCAAGACAGCCTATATGGCTACACCTTC.